This TCR beta chain was captured in a study of CD8 T cells in Susac syndrome. Overall study results and limits: In its TCR sequencing and HLA analysis, the study acknowledged that the number of individuals was relatively small.

The sequenced target, TCR beta, came from blood CD8+ and CD4+ T cells. The TEMRA cells underwent FACS enrichment, while the CD8+ and CD4+ T cells underwent negative isolation. As regards this clonotype: Its specificity is not known.

The CDR3 totals 13 residues. CDR1 is GTSNPN, CDR2 SVGIG, per germline (reference sequence). V shed 5 bases, J shed 5 bases, and the junction held 3 bases outside the gene matches. Random hexamers were used to reverse transcribe 0.5 to 1 ug of RNA. With immunoSEQ multiplex PCR, TCR beta CDR3 was amplified across 54 Vbeta and 13 Jbeta. A single record per CDR3 protein comes from TCRdb applying MiXCR to the immunoSEQ multiplex PCR reads. The sample yields some 150,000 distinct CDR3 sequences, nearly 97% seen once. Material for sequencing was CD8+ T cells from PBMCs. The J gene is TRBJ1-6, the V gene TRBV30; 7 nucleotides line up with TRBD1. This receptor was taken from a human donor with multiple sclerosis. CDR3 sequence reads: CAWGTENNSPLHF. The CDR3 nucleotides read TGTGCCTGGGGGACAGAAAATAATTCACCCCTCCACTTT.